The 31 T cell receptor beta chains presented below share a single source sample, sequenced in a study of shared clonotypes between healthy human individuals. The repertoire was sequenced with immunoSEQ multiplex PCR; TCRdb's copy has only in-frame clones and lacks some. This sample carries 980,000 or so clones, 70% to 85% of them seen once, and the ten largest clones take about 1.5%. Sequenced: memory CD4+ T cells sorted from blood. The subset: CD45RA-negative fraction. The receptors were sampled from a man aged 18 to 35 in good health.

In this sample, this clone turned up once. In nucleotides, the CDR3 is TGTGCCAGCAGTGGCACTAGCGGGAGGACGCAGTATTTT. Its protein product is CASSGTSGRTQYF. The chain carries TRBV6-1 and TRBJ2-3; TRBD2 agrees at 12 bases. The junction had 2 bases not matched to a gene; V was cut back by 4 bases and J by 9 bases. The germline CDR1 and CDR2 sequences are MNHNS and SASEGT. There are 13 residues in the CDR3.

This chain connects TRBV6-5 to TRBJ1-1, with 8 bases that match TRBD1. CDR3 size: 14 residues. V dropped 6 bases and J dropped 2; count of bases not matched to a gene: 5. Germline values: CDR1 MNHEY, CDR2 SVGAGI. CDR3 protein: CASSQTGVNTEAFF. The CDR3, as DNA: TGTGCCAGCAGCCAGACAGGGGTCAACACTGAAGCTTTCTTT.

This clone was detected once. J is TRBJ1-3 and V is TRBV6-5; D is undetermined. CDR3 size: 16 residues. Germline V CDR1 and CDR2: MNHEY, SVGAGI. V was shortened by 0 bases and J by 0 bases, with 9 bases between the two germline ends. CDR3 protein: CASSYSASNSGNTIYF. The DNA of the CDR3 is TGTGCCAGCAGTTACTCGGCCAGTAACTCTGGAAACACCATATATTTT.

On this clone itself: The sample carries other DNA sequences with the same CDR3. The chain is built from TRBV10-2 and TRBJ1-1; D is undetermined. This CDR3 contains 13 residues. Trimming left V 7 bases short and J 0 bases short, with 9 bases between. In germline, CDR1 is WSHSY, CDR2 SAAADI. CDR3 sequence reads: CASKSGMNTEAFF. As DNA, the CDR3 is TGCGCCAGCAAGTCCGGAATGAACACTGAAGCTTTCTTT.

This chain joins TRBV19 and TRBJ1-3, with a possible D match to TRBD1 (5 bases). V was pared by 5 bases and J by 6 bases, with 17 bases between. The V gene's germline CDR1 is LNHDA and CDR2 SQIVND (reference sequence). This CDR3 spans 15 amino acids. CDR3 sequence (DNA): TGTGCCAGTAGTTTGGGACTTCTGAAGCAAAACACCATATATTTT. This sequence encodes CASSLGLLKQNTIYF.

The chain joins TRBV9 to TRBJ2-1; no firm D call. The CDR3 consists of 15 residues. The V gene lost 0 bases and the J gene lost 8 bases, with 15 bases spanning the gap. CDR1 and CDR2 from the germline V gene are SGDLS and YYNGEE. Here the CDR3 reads CASSVGVPPYDEQFF. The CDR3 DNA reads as TGTGCCAGCAGCGTAGGGGTCCCCCCGTATGATGAGCAGTTCTTC.

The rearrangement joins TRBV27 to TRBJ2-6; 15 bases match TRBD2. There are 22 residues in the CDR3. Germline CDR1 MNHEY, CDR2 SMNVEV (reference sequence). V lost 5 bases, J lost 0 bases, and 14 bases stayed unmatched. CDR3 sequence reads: CASSIMGLAGGTRLSGANVLTF. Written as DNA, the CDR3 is TGTGCCAGCAGTATAATGGGACTAGCGGGGGGCACTCGTCTCTCTGGGGCCAACGTCCTGACTTTC.

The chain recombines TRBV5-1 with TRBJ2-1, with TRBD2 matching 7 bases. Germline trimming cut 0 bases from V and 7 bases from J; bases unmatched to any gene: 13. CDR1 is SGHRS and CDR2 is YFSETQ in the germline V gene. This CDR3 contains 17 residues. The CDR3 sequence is CASSLEPAGSGWNEQFF. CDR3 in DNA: TGCGCCAGCAGCTTGGAGCCAGCGGGGAGCGGGTGGAATGAGCAGTTCTTC.

In DNA, the CDR3 is TGTGCCAGCAGACCCCAAACTAGCTCAACGCAGTATTTT. Encoded protein: CASRPQTSSTQYF. This chain connects TRBV6-1 to TRBJ2-3; tentatively, D is TRBD2 (6 bases). V was cut by 6 bases and J by 9 bases, with 16 bases left in between. The CDR3 contains 13 residues. Germline CDR1 reads MNHNS; CDR2 reads SASEGT.

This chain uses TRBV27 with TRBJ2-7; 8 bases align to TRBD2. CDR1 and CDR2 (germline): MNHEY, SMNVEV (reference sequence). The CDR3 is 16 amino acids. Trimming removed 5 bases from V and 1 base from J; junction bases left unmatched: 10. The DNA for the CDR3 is TGTGCCAGCAGTCCTGGTCTGGCTAGCGGGTCCTACGAGCAGTACTTC. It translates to CASSPGLASGSYEQYF.

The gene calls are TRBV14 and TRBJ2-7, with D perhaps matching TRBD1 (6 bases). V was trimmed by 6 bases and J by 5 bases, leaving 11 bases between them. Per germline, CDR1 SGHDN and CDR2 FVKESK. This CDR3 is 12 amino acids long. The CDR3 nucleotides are TGTGCCAGCAGTCAAACAGGGAACGAGCAGTACTTC. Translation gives CASSQTGNEQYF.

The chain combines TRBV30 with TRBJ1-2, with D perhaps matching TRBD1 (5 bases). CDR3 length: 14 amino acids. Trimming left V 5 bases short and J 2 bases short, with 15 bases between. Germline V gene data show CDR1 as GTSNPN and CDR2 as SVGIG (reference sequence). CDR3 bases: TGTGCCTGGGGCGGACAAGTAGGAAACTATGGCTACACCTTC. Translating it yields CAWGGQVGNYGYTF.

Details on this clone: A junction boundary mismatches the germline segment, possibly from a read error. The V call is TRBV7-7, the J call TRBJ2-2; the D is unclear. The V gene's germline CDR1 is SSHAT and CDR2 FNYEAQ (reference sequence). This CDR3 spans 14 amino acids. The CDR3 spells CASSLNYNTGELFF. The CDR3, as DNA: TGTGCTAGCAGCTTAAACTATAACACCGGGGAGCTGTTTTTT.

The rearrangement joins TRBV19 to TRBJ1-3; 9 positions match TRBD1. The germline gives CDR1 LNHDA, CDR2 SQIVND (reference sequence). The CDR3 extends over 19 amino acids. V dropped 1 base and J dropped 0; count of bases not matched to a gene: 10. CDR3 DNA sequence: TGTGCCAGTAGTATAGGACAGGGGGTCTGGTCCACCTCTGGAAACACCATATATTTT. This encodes CASSIGQGVWSTSGNTIYF. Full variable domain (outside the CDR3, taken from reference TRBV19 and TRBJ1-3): DGGITQSPKYLFRKEGQNVTLSCEQNLNHDAMYWYRQDPGQGLRLIYYSQIVNDFQKGDIAEGYSVSREKKESFPLTVTSAQKNPTAFYLCASSIGQGVWSTSGNTIYFGEGSWLTVV.

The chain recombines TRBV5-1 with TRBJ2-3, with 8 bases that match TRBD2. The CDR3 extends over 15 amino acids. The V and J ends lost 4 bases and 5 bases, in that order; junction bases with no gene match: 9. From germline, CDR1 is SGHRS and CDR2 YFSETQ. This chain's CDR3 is CASSPTAGGGDTQYF. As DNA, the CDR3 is TGCGCCAGCAGCCCAACGGCGGGGGGAGGAGATACGCAGTATTTT.

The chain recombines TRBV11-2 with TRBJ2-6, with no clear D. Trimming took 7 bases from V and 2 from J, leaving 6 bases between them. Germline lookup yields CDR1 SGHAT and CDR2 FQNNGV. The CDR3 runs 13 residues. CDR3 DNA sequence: TGTGCCAGCACCGTTACTGGGGCCAACGTCCTGACTTTC. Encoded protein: CASTVTGANVLTF.

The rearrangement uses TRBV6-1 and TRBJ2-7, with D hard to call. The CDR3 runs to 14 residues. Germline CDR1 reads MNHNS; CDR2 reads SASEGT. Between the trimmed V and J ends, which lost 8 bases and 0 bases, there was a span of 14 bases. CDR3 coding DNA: TGTGCCAGCCGGACGACTTCATTCTCCTACGAGCAGTACTTC. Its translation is CASRTTSFSYEQYF.

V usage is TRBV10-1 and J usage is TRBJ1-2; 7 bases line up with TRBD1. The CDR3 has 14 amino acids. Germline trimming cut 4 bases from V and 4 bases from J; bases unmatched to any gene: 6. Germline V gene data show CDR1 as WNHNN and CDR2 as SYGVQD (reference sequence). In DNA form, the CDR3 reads TGCGCCAGCAGTGCGAGTTCAGGGGGCTATGGCTACACCTTC. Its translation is CASSASSGGYGYTF.

CDR3 nucleotide sequence: TGTGCCAGCAGCCCTGGGCTAGCGGGAGAAATTTCGTTGGAGACCCAGTACTTC. As protein: CASSPGLAGEISLETQYF. This chain uses TRBV7-9 with TRBJ2-5, with 10 nucleotides matching TRBD2. Trimming took 5 bases from V and 5 from J; bases not matched to a gene: 17. The germline CDR1 and CDR2 sequences are SEHNR and FQNEAQ (reference sequence). The CDR3 has 18 residues.

CDR3 nucleotide sequence: TGTGCCAGTAAACTAAAGGGGAACACTGAAGCTTTCTTT. Translation gives CASKLKGNTEAFF. The chain employs TRBV19 and TRBJ1-1; D not certain. Germline values: CDR1 LNHDA, CDR2 SQIVND (reference sequence). The length of the CDR3 is 13 residues. The V and J ends lost 7 bases and 1 base respectively, with 10 bases between them.

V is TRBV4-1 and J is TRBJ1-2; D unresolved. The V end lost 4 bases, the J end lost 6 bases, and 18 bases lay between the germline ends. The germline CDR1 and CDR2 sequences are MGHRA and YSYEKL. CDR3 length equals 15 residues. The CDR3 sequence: CASSPSDGKVNGYTF. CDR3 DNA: TGCGCCAGCAGCCCAAGCGACGGTAAGGTCAATGGCTACACCTTC.

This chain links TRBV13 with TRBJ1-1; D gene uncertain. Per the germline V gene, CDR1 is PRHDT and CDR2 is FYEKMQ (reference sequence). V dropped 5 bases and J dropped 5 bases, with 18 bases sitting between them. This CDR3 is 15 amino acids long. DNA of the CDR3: TGTGCCAGCAGCCCCCGATTGGTGGGAGGTACTGAAGCTTTCTTT. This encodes CASSPRLVGGTEAFF.

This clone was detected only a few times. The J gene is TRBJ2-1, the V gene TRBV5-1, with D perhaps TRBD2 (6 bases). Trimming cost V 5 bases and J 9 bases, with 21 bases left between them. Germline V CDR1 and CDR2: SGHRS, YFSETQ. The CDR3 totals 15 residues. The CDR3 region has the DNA TGCGCCAGCAGAGACGGGACTGTACCACAGGCTGAGCAGTTCTTC. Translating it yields CASRDGTVPQAEQFF.

CDR3 coding DNA: TGTGCCAGCAGTGAAGGAACGGTTAGCAATCAGCCCCAGCATTTT. Protein: CASSEGTVSNQPQHF. The chain carries TRBV6-1 and TRBJ1-5; D is unresolved. From germline, CDR1 is MNHNS and CDR2 SASEGT. The CDR3 runs to 15 residues. V dropped 1 base and J dropped 0 bases, with 7 bases sitting between them.

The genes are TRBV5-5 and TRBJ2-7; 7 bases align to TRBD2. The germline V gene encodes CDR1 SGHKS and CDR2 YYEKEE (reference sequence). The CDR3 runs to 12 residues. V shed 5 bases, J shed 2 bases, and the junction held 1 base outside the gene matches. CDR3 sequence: CASSGTTYEQYF. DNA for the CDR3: TGTGCCAGCAGTGGGACTACCTACGAGCAGTACTTC.

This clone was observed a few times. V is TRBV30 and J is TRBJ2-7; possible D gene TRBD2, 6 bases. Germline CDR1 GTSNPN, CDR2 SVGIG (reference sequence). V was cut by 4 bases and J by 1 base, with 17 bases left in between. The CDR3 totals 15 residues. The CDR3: CAWTPGHSGSYEQYF. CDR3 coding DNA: TGTGCCTGGACCCCTGGTCATAGCGGATCCTACGAGCAGTACTTC.

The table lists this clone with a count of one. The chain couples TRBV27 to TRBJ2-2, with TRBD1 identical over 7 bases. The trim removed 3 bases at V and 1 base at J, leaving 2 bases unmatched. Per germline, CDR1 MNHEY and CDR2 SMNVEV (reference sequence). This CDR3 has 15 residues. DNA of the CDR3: TGTGCCAGCAGTTTTCAGGGGGTGAACACCGGGGAGCTGTTTTTT. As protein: CASSFQGVNTGELFF.

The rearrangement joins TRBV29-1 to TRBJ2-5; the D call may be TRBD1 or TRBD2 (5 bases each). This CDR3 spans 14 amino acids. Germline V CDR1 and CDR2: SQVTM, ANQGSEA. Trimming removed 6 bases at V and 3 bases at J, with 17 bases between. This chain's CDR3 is CSVSEGTVKETQYF. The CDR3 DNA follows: TGCAGCGTATCAGAGGGGACCGTGAAAGAGACCCAGTACTTC.

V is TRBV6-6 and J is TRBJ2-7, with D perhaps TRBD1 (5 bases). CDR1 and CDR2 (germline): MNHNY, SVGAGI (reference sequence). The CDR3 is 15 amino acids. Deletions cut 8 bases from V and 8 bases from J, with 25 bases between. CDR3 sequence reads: CASRVGQGVSVQQYF. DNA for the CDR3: TGTGCCAGCCGGGTCGGCCAGGGTGTATCGGTACAGCAGTACTTC.

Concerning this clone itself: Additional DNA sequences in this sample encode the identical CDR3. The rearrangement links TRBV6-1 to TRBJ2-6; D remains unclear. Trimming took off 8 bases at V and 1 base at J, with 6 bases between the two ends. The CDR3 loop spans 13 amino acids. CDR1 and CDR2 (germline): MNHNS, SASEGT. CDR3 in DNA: TGTGCCAGCTCTGAATCTGGGGCCAACGTCCTGACTTTC. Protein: CASSESGANVLTF.

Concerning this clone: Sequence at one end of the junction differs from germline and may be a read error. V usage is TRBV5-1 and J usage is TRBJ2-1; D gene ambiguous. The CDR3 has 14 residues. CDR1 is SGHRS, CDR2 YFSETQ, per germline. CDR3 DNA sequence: TGCGCCAGCAGCTTGGGGTTCGAGGAGCCGGGTGCGGTCTTC. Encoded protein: CASSLGFEEPGAVF.